This passage covers 20 T cell receptor beta chains from one sample sequenced in a study of blood T cell repertoires in COVID-19. The table came from immunoSEQ multiplex PCR; TCRdb's copy has only in-frame clones and leaves some out. This sample yields a few hundred thousand clones, of which nearly 85% are seen a single time; roughly 8.6% belongs to the top ten. Specimen: peripheral blood. Source of these receptors: a human donor in a cohort sampled during active COVID-19.

V usage is TRBV9 and J usage is TRBJ2-5, with a weak D call TRBD1 (6 bases). This CDR3 has 15 amino acids. V was clipped by 1 base and J by 1 base, with 11 bases between them. Germline CDR1 SGDLS, CDR2 YYNGEE. CDR3 in DNA: TGTGCCAGCAGCGTACAAACGACAGGCCAAGAGACCCAGTACTTC. It yields the protein CASSVQTTGQETQYF.

The CDR3, as DNA: TGTGCCAGCAGCCAAGTGCCAGCGGGAGTCTACGAGCAGTACTTC. Translation: CASSQVPAGVYEQYF. The chain combines TRBV3-1 (or the pseudogene TRBV3-2) with TRBJ2-7, with 8 bases aligning to TRBD2. The CDR3 loop spans 15 amino acids. Germline lookup yields CDR1 LGHDT and CDR2 YNNKEL (reference sequence). V was pared by 1 base and J by 3 bases, with 5 bases of the junction left unmatched.

V gene TRBV2 combines with J gene TRBJ2-1, with D tentatively TRBD2 (5 bases). The germline CDR1 and CDR2 sequences are SNHLY and FYNNEI. This CDR3 is built from 16 residues. The germline V and J ends were trimmed by 2 bases and 0 bases, with 11 bases remaining between them. This CDR3 is CASSERAAGSYNEQFF. The CDR3 DNA follows: TGTGCCAGCAGTGAAAGAGCGGCCGGCTCCTACAATGAGCAGTTCTTC. Full variable domain (rest looked up from reference TRBV2 and TRBJ2-1): EPEVTQTPSHQVTQMGQEVILRCVPISNHLYFYWYRQILGQKVEFLVSFYNNEISEKSEIFDDQFSVERPDGSNFTLKIRSTKLEDSAMYFCASSERAAGSYNEQFFGPGTRLTVL.

This chain links TRBV2 with TRBJ1-2; D might be TRBD1 (5 bases). CDR3 size: 13 residues. Trimming stripped 5 bases from V and 12 bases from J, with 19 bases between. Germline assignment: CDR1 SNHLY and CDR2 FYNNEI. CDR3 nucleotides: TGTGCCAGCAGTTATACCGGGACGGGAGGGAACACCTTC. It encodes CASSYTGTGGNTF.

The chain combines TRBV2 with TRBJ1-6; D remains ambiguous. V was clipped by 8 bases and J by 5 bases, with 10 bases between them. Germline assignment: CDR1 SNHLY and CDR2 FYNNEI. This CDR3 is 13 amino acids long. CDR3 in DNA: TGTGCCAGCTCCCGATCTAATAATTCACCCCTCCACTTT. This sequence encodes CASSRSNNSPLHF.

The chain couples TRBV3-1 (or the pseudogene TRBV3-2) to TRBJ2-7; no clear D gene. The germline CDR1 and CDR2 sequences are LGHDT and YNNKEL (reference sequence). Between the trimmed V and J ends, which lost 6 bases and 6 bases, there was a span of 15 bases. This CDR3 region has 13 residues. This chain's CDR3 is CASSPAPYSEQYF. The CDR3 bases are TGTGCCAGCAGTCCCGCACCTTACAGCGAGCAGTACTTC.

The chain uses TRBV7-9 and TRBJ1-1; 8 positions agree with TRBD1. Trimming at V came to 0 bases and at J to 11 bases, leaving 5 bases not matched to a gene. The CDR3 covers 13 residues. Germline loops: CDR1 SEHNR, CDR2 FQNEAQ (reference sequence). CDR3 region: CASSLARQGWAFF. In DNA form, the CDR3 reads TGTGCCAGCAGCTTAGCCCGACAGGGGTGGGCTTTCTTT.

The chain joins TRBV28 to TRBJ1-1, with D tentatively TRBD1 (5 bases). The V and J ends lost 2 bases and 11 bases respectively, with 12 bases between them. Germline values: CDR1 MDHEN, CDR2 SYDVKM. The CDR3 runs to 12 residues. The DNA for the CDR3 is TGTGCCAGCAGTTTAGTGGACACCGACGCTTTCTTT. Residues: CASSLVDTDAFF.

The CDR3 sequence: CASSLAGGAKETQYF. The CDR3 nucleotides read TGTGCCAGCAGCTTAGCGGGGGGGGCTAAGGAGACCCAGTACTTC. The J gene is TRBJ2-5, the V gene TRBV7-2; maybe TRBD2 (7 bases). Germline assignment: CDR1 SGHTA and CDR2 FQGNSA. The CDR3 runs to 15 residues. Trimming pared 0 bases from V and 5 bases from J, leaving 13 bases between.

The V and J genes are TRBV9 and TRBJ2-7; D unclear. V was pared by 0 bases and J by 0 bases, with 10 bases between. Germline V gene data show CDR1 as SGDLS and CDR2 as YYNGEE. CDR3 length: 15 amino acids. CDR3 sequence reads: CASSVGQSVSYEQYF. The CDR3 DNA is TGTGCCAGCAGCGTAGGGCAGTCCGTCTCCTACGAGCAGTACTTC. Variable domain in full (rest from reference TRBV9 and TRBJ2-7): DSGVTQTPKHLITATGQRVTLRCSPRSGDLSVYWYQQSLDQGLQFLIQYYNGEERAKGNILERFSAQQFPDLHSELNLSSLELGDSALYFCASSVGQSVSYEQYFGPGTRLTVT.

V is TRBV5-5 and J is TRBJ2-5; no clear D. Trimming pared 0 bases from V and 2 bases from J, leaving 8 bases between. The CDR3 length is 14 residues. Germline-derived CDR1 and CDR2 are SGHKS and YYEKEE (reference sequence). The CDR3 DNA is TGTGCCAGCAGCTTGGACAGAATACAAGAGACCCAGTACTTC. This encodes CASSLDRIQETQYF.

V is TRBV7-2 and J is TRBJ2-4; TRBD2 aligns across 7 bases. The CDR3 runs to 13 residues. The ends lost 1 base at V and 7 bases at J; junction bases unmatched: 1. Germline assignment: CDR1 SGHTA and CDR2 FQGNSA. Here the CDR3 reads CASSLDGGNIQYF. The CDR3 nucleotides are TGTGCCAGCAGCTTAGACGGGGGGAACATTCAGTACTTC. The full variable domain, rest sourced from reference TRBV7-2 and TRBJ2-4, is GAGVSQSPSNKVTEKGKDVELRCDPISGHTALYWYRQSLGQGLEFLIYFQGNSAPDKSGLPSDRFSAERTGGSVSTLTIQRTQQEDSAVYLCASSLDGGNIQYFGAGTRLSVL.

V is TRBV7-9 and J is TRBJ1-4, with no clear D. The germline gives CDR1 SEHNR, CDR2 FQNEAQ (reference sequence). Trimming shortened V by 2 bases and J by 5 bases, and 6 bases separated the two germline ends. The CDR3 is 13 residues long. As DNA, the CDR3 is TGTGCCAGCAGCTTAACGCAGAATGAAAAACTGTTTTTT. The encoded protein is CASSLTQNEKLFF.

The sample holds a few counts of this clone. The V gene is TRBV12-3 or TRBV12-4, the J gene TRBJ1-1, with a possible D match to TRBD1 (6 bases). Trimming removed 6 bases at V and 5 bases at J, with 13 bases between. This CDR3 contains 13 residues. CDR3 DNA: TGTGCCAGCAGAACCCGACAGGTAACTGAAGCTTTCTTT. Amino acids: CASRTRQVTEAFF.

The rearrangement uses TRBV3-1 (or the pseudogene TRBV3-2) and TRBJ2-1; D is unclear. There are 12 residues in the CDR3. Germline values: CDR1 LGHDT, CDR2 YNNKEL (reference sequence). Trimming took off 0 bases at V and 6 bases at J, with 3 bases between the two ends. CDR3 region: CASSQDSNEQFF. The CDR3 DNA is TGTGCCAGCAGCCAAGATAGCAATGAGCAGTTCTTC.

The CDR3 bases are TGTGCCAGCAGCCAGACTACAGGGGGCCACTATGGCTACACCTTC. Translated: CASSQTTGGHYGYTF. This chain joins TRBV3-1 (or the pseudogene TRBV3-2) and TRBJ1-2, with 9 bases that match TRBD1. This CDR3 has 15 residues. V lost 3 bases and J lost 3; bases outside the gene matches: 5. Germline loops: CDR1 LGHDT, CDR2 YNNKEL (reference sequence).

This chain links TRBV2 with TRBJ1-1, with TRBD1 identical over 7 bases. Unmatched junction bases numbered 4, after V lost 3 bases and J lost 0 bases. Germline V CDR1 and CDR2: SNHLY, FYNNEI. The CDR3 is 15 amino acids. The CDR3 spells CASSEMTGLNTEAFF. In DNA, the CDR3 is TGTGCCAGCAGTGAGATGACAGGGTTGAACACTGAAGCTTTCTTT.

This sequence joins TRBV6-5 and TRBJ2-7; D perhaps matches TRBD2 (6 bases). The V end was cut by 5 bases, the J end by 3 bases, with 14 bases between. The CDR3 is 14 amino acids. Germline V gene data show CDR1 as MNHEY and CDR2 as SVGAGI. CDR3 sequence: CASSTAGTHYEQYF. For the CDR3, the DNA is TGTGCCAGCAGTACCGCGGGAACCCACTACGAGCAGTACTTC.

The rearrangement joins TRBV4-1 to TRBJ1-6, with 7 bases that match TRBD1. From germline, CDR1 is MGHRA and CDR2 YSYEKL. V shed 1 base and J 9 bases; nucleotides not matched to a gene: 9. This CDR3 comprises 16 residues. The CDR3 is CASSQGSRQGISPLHF. Written as DNA, the CDR3 is TGCGCCAGCAGCCAAGGATCCCGACAGGGAATTTCACCCCTCCACTTT.

CDR3 sequence: CASSLDPGTGGYEQYF. The CDR3 nucleotides read TGTGCCAGCAGCTTAGACCCCGGGACAGGGGGCTACGAGCAGTACTTC. The chain is built from TRBV11-2 and TRBJ2-7; 11 bases line up with TRBD1. With 0 bases clipped from V and 3 bases from J, the junction kept 4 bases outside the gene matches. The germline V gene encodes CDR1 SGHAT and CDR2 FQNNGV. The CDR3 covers 16 residues.